Below are 12 T cell receptor beta chains sequenced from a single sample in a study of Ad26.COV2.S vaccination and SARS-CoV-2 variants. Treatment here: approximately 18 received Ad26.COV2.S at low or high dose, single or two shots; about 5 received placebo; per-sample allocation not given. Sampling took place 63 days after the first vaccine or placebo injection. Sequenced by immunoSEQ multiplex PCR; TCRdb stores in-frame clones only, minus some. Of about 450,000 clones listed, approximately 92% are singletons. Material: peripheral blood, obtained in a trial of Ad26.COV2.S vaccine versus placebo. The receptors stem from a person aged 18 to 59 who received the Ad26.COV2.S COVID-19 vaccine or a placebo.

The chain joins TRBV7-2 to TRBJ2-1; 7 nucleotides agree with TRBD2. V was pared by 7 bases and J by 1 base, with 7 bases of the junction left unmatched. Germline V gene sequence: CDR1 SGHTA, CDR2 FQGNSA. The CDR3 contains 15 residues. The CDR3 coding sequence is TGTGCCAGCACCCAATCGGGGGGTTCCTACAATGAGCAGTTCTTC. Protein product: CASTQSGGSYNEQFF.

This chain uses TRBV2 with TRBJ1-2, with D unclear. This CDR3 has 13 amino acids. Germline V gene sequence: CDR1 SNHLY, CDR2 FYNNEI. V was shortened by 3 bases and J by 5 bases, with 10 bases between the two germline ends. DNA for the CDR3: TGTGCCAGCAGTGAGGAACTAGCTTATGGCTACACCTTC. Translation: CASSEELAYGYTF.

The genes are TRBV4-1 and TRBJ1-4, with D unclear. The V end was cut by 1 base, the J end by 3 bases, with 15 bases between. Per germline, CDR1 MGHRA and CDR2 YSYEKL. CDR3 size: 17 residues. The CDR3 sequence: CASSQGSPSRANEKLFF. CDR3 in DNA: TGCGCCAGCAGCCAAGGTTCTCCCTCAAGGGCTAATGAAAAACTGTTTTTT.

The V call is TRBV7-3, the J call TRBJ1-1; unclear D gene. The CDR3 totals 14 residues. V dropped 6 bases and J dropped 0 bases, with 11 bases sitting between them. Germline CDR1 is SGHTA and CDR2 is FQGTGA. CDR3 loop: CASRKFHLNTEAFF. CDR3 DNA sequence: TGTGCCAGCAGAAAGTTTCATTTGAACACTGAAGCTTTCTTT.

The gene calls are TRBV5-4 and TRBJ2-3, with TRBD2 matching over 10 bases. Germline-derived CDR1 and CDR2 are SGHNT and YYREEE (reference sequence). CDR3 length: 15 residues. The ends lost 4 bases at V and 1 base at J; junction bases unmatched: 3. CDR3 sequence reads: CASSPLAGGTDTQYF. The CDR3 DNA follows: TGTGCCAGCAGCCCCCTAGCGGGGGGCACAGATACGCAGTATTTT.

The gene calls are TRBV27 and TRBJ2-1; a possible D gene is TRBD2 (6 bases). V gave up 0 bases and J gave up 2 bases, with 20 bases separating them. The CDR3 has 19 residues. Germline V lookup: CDR1 MNHEY, CDR2 SMNVEV (reference sequence). The CDR3 nucleotides read TGTGCCAGCAGTTTATCCCCCGGGGTTGCGCGGGGCACCTACAATGAGCAGTTCTTC. The encoded protein is CASSLSPGVARGTYNEQFF.

The chain links TRBV30 to TRBJ2-5; 7 nucleotides align to TRBD1. This CDR3 is built from 13 residues. Unmatched junction bases numbered 2, after V lost 1 base and J lost 3 bases. Per germline, CDR1 GTSNPN and CDR2 SVGIG (reference sequence). CDR3 sequence reads: CAWSGQGKETQYF. CDR3 DNA sequence: TGTGCCTGGAGTGGACAGGGAAAAGAGACCCAGTACTTC.

The chain carries TRBV18 and TRBJ2-7; TRBD1 or TRBD2 may be the D gene (5 bases each). CDR1 and CDR2 from the germline V gene are KGHSH and LQKENI. The CDR3 runs to 12 residues. The V gene lost 5 bases and the J gene lost 3 bases, with 8 bases spanning the gap. The CDR3 DNA sequence: TGTGCCAGCTCAGCAGGGAGCTACGAGCAGTACTTC. As protein: CASSAGSYEQYF.

This chain connects TRBV5-1 to TRBJ2-6; D ambiguous. Per germline, CDR1 SGHRS and CDR2 YFSETQ. The CDR3 is 15 amino acids. V gave up 4 bases and J gave up 0 bases, with 8 bases separating them. The CDR3 is CASSPTASGANVLTF. The CDR3 bases are TGCGCCAGCAGCCCTACGGCCTCTGGGGCCAACGTCCTGACTTTC.

The chain uses TRBV7-3 and TRBJ2-1, with 8 nucleotides matching TRBD1. Germline CDR1 is SGHTA and CDR2 is FQGTGA. The V segment lost 5 bases and the J segment 10 bases; nucleotides outside the gene matches: 16. CDR3 size: 16 residues. CDR3 residues: CASSPWTGLGPHEQFF. The CDR3 bases are TGTGCCAGCAGCCCGTGGACAGGGCTAGGTCCCCACGAGCAGTTCTTC.

The V gene is TRBV4-1, the J gene TRBJ1-5; no clear D. Trimming removed 3 bases from V and 7 bases from J, with 19 bases in between. This CDR3 is built from 16 residues. CDR1 is MGHRA and CDR2 is YSYEKL in the germline V gene. CDR3 bases: TGCGCCAGCAGCCATCATTTCGCCAGGCGAGAGCAGCCCCAGCATTTT. Residues: CASSHHFARREQPQHF.

This chain joins TRBV11-2 and TRBJ2-7, with 14 positions matching TRBD2. The CDR3 covers 17 residues. In germline, CDR1 is SGHAT, CDR2 FQNNGV. V shed 4 bases, J shed 3 bases, and the junction held 8 bases outside the gene matches. As DNA, the CDR3 is TGTGCCAGCAGCTCCCCGATCGGGACTAGCGGGAGCTACGAGCAGTACGTC. Its translation is CASSSPIGTSGSYEQYV.